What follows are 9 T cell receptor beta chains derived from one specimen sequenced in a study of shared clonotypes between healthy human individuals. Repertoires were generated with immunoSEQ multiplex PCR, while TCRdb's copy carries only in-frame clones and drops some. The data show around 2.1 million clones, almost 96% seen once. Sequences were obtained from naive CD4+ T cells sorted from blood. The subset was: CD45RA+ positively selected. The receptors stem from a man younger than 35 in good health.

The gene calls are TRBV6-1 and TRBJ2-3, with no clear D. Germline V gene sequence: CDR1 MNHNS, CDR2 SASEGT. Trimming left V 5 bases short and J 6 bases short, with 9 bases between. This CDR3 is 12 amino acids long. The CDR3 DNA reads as TGTGCCAGCAGTAGATTGGGGGATACGCAGTATTTT. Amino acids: CASSRLGDTQYF.

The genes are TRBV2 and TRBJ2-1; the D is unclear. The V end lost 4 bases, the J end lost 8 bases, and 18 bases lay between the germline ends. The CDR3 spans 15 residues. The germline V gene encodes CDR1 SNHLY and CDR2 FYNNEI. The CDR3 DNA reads TGTGCCAGCAGTGGGTTCGAAAGAGGTGGGGATGAGCAGTTCTTC. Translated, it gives CASSGFERGGDEQFF.

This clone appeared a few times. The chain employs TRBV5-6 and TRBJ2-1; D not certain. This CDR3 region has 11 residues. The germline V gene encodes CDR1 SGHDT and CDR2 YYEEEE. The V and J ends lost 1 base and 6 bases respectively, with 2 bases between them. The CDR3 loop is CASSLFNEQFF. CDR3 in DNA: TGTGCCAGCAGCTTGTTCAATGAGCAGTTCTTC.

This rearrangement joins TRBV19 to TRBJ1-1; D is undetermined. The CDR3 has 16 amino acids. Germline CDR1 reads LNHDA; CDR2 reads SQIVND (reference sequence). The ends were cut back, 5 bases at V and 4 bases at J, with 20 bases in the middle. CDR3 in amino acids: CASSPRVITSSTEAFF. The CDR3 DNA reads TGTGCCAGTAGTCCCCGGGTAATCACCAGTAGCACTGAAGCTTTCTTT. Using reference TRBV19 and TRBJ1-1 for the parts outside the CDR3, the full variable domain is DGGITQSPKYLFRKEGQNVTLSCEQNLNHDAMYWYRQDPGQGLRLIYYSQIVNDFQKGDIAEGYSVSREKKESFPLTVTSAQKNPTAFYLCASSPRVITSSTEAFFGQGTRLTVV.

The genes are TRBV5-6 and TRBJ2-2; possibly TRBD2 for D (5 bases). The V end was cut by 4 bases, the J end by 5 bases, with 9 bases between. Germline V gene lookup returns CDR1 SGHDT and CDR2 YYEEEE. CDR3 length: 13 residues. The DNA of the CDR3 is TGTGCCAGCAGCCCGCCGGGAACCGGGGAGCTGTTTTTT. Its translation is CASSPPGTGELFF. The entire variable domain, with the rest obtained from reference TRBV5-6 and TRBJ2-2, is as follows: DAGVTQSPTHLIKTRGQQVTLRCSPKSGHDTVSWYQQALGQGPQFIFQYYEEEERQRGNFPDRFSGHQFPNYSSELNVNALLLGDSALYLCASSPPGTGELFFGEGSRLTVL.

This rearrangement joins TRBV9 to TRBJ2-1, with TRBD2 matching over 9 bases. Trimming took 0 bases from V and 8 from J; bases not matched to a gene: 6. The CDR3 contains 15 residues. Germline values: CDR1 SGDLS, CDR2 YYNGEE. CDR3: CASSVGSSGSYEQFF. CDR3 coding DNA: TGTGCCAGCAGCGTAGGGAGTAGCGGGAGTTATGAGCAGTTCTTC. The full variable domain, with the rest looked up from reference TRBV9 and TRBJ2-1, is DSGVTQTPKHLITATGQRVTLRCSPRSGDLSVYWYQQSLDQGLQFLIQYYNGEERAKGNILERFSAQQFPDLHSELNLSSLELGDSALYFCASSVGSSGSYEQFFGPGTRLTVL.

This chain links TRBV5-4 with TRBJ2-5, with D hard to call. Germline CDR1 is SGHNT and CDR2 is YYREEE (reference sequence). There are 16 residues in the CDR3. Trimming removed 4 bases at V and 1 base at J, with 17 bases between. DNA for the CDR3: TGTGCCAGCAGCCCACCCGGTAAAGGTGGCCAAGAGACCCAGTACTTC. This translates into CASSPPGKGGQETQYF.

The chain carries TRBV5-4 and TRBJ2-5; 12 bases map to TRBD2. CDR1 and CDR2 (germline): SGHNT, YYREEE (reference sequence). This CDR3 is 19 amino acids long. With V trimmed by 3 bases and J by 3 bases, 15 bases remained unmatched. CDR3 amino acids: CASSSIRASGGAPKETQYF. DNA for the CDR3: TGTGCCAGCAGCTCCATTCGGGCTAGCGGGGGGGCCCCCAAAGAGACCCAGTACTTC.

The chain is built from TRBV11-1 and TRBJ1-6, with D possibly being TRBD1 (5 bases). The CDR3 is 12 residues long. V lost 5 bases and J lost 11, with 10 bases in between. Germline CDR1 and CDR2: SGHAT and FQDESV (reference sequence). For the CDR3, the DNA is TGTGCCAGCAGCCTCCAAGGGGCACCCCTCCACTTT. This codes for CASSLQGAPLHF.